The 29 T cell receptor beta chains below were found in one sample sequenced in a study of blood T cells in healthy people across ages. Alongside a J-beta primer mix, a sample-barcoded 5' primer served in a second PCR lasting about 7 to 11 cycles. TCRdb independently ran MiXCR on the 5' RACE reads; one entry per CDR3 protein. The profile shows 920,000 or so distinct CDR3 sequences, under 55% of them singletons. Specimen: blood. The receptors were sampled from a woman aged 55-70 years in good health.

The chain recombines TRBV12-3 or TRBV12-4 with TRBJ2-6; D is uncertain. The CDR3 runs 14 residues. V gave up 4 bases and J gave up 6 bases, with 10 bases separating them. CDR3 loop: CASSSGRQANVLTF. The DNA for the CDR3 is TGTGCCAGCAGTTCAGGACGCCAGGCCAACGTCCTGACTTTC.

The chain is built from TRBV6-6 and TRBJ1-6; D not certain. V was cut by 6 bases and J by 7 bases, with 19 bases left in between. The CDR3 is 16 amino acids. Germline V CDR1 and CDR2: MNHNY, SVGAGI (reference sequence). CDR3 bases: TGTGCCAGCAGCCCATCCCCCCAGCTGCTAAATTCACCCCTCCACTTT. It codes for CASSPSPQLLNSPLHF.

This clonotype was recorded once. CDR3 sequence: CASSFRTDTDTQYF. CDR3 sequence (DNA): TGTGCCAGCAGTTTCAGGACCGATACAGATACGCAGTATTTT. The gene calls are TRBV5-5 and TRBJ2-3; D remains unclear. Germline CDR1 reads SGHKS; CDR2 reads YYEKEE (reference sequence). The CDR3 covers 14 residues. Trimming removed 5 bases at V and 3 bases at J, with 13 bases between.

The chain recombines TRBV20-1 with TRBJ1-4; 10 bases are a match to TRBD1. This CDR3 is 13 amino acids long. V was pared by 5 bases and J by 7 bases, with 4 bases of the junction left unmatched. Germline V gives CDR1 DFQATT, CDR2 SNEGSKA (reference sequence). The CDR3 is CSALTGGSEKLFF. CDR3 DNA sequence: TGCAGTGCTCTGACAGGGGGCAGTGAAAAACTGTTTTTT.

J is TRBJ1-2 and V is TRBV7-9; TRBD1 matches at 11 bases. The CDR3 totals 15 residues. J was trimmed by 11 bases and V by 5 bases; bases with no gene match: 13. Germline CDR1 SEHNR, CDR2 FQNEAQ (reference sequence). The CDR3 reads CASSKGGQGATDYTF. Written as DNA, the CDR3 is TGTGCCAGCAGCAAAGGTGGACAGGGGGCAACGGATTACACCTTC.

The chain combines TRBV30 with TRBJ2-5, with TRBD2 matching 8 bases. The last part of the DNA fits TRBJ2-7 better; the J call may be wrong. Germline CDR1 and CDR2: GTSNPN and SVGIG (reference sequence). The CDR3 loop spans 12 amino acids. The CDR3 nucleotides read TGTGCCTTGACCGGGGGGGTGTACGAGCAGTACTTC. This codes for CALTGGVYEQYF.

The V gene is TRBV14, the J gene TRBJ2-7; D unclear. Germline V gene lookup returns CDR1 SGHDN and CDR2 FVKESK. V gave up 4 bases and J gave up 4 bases, with 17 bases separating them. The CDR3 runs to 15 residues. This chain's CDR3 is CASSPLSASPYEQYF. In DNA, the CDR3 is TGTGCCAGCAGCCCCCTTTCGGCGAGCCCATACGAGCAGTACTTC.

The chain has TRBV14 and TRBJ2-7; 10 bases fit TRBD1. Germline V gene sequence: CDR1 SGHDN, CDR2 FVKESK. V lost 1 base and J lost 6; bases outside the gene matches: 18. This CDR3 is 19 amino acids long. CDR3 sequence: CASSQVSSGWGGTGAEQYF. The CDR3 DNA reads TGTGCCAGCAGCCAAGTAAGCTCCGGATGGGGGGGGACAGGGGCCGAGCAGTACTTC.

V usage is TRBV14 and J usage is TRBJ2-7, with D tentatively TRBD1 (5 bases). Per germline, CDR1 SGHDN and CDR2 FVKESK. The CDR3 runs to 15 residues. Trimming shortened V by 1 base and J by 5 bases, and 15 bases separated the two germline ends. The CDR3 spells CASSQGQGVWNEQYF. The CDR3 DNA follows: TGTGCCAGCAGCCAAGGGCAGGGCGTTTGGAACGAGCAGTACTTC.

This chain joins TRBV10-3 and TRBJ2-1, with D perhaps TRBD2 (5 bases). CDR3 length equals 12 residues. V lost 3 bases to trimming and J lost 7 bases, with 7 bases between them. Germline CDR1 ENHRY, CDR2 SYGVKD. The CDR3 here is CAISEDYNEQFF. The CDR3 DNA reads TGTGCCATCAGTGAAGACTATAATGAGCAGTTCTTC.

This clonotype was seen a handful of times. This rearrangement joins TRBV20-1 to TRBJ2-3; TRBD2 agrees at 8 bases. Trimming removed 4 bases from V and 1 base from J; junction bases left unmatched: 7. This CDR3 is built from 15 residues. Germline assignment: CDR1 DFQATT and CDR2 SNEGSKA (reference sequence). The CDR3 coding sequence is TGCAGTGCTATCTTATTAGCGGGACGCACAGATACGCAGTATTTT. It specifies CSAILLAGRTDTQYF.

V gene TRBV12-3 or TRBV12-4 combines with J gene TRBJ2-1, with 8 positions matching TRBD2. CDR3 length: 14 residues. The trim removed 3 bases at V and 5 bases at J, leaving 3 bases unmatched. The CDR3 DNA reads as TGTGCCAGCAGTTTGGCGGGAGGAGACAATGAGCAGTTCTTC. Amino acid sequence: CASSLAGGDNEQFF.

The CDR3, as DNA: TGCAGCATCTCGGCGAGGATTAGCACAGATACGCAGTATTTT. Residues: CSISARISTDTQYF. The V gene is TRBV29-1, the J gene TRBJ2-3; D not certain. This CDR3 region has 14 residues. V dropped 8 bases and J dropped 0 bases, with 15 bases sitting between them. The germline V gene encodes CDR1 SQVTM and CDR2 ANQGSEA.

As to this clonotype: The germline gene is not matched at one end of the junction; a read error may be the cause. V is TRBV7-2 and J is TRBJ2-1; 7 nucleotides match TRBD2. The DNA matches TRBJ2-7 better at its end, which makes the J call doubtful. This CDR3 contains 15 residues. Germline loops: CDR1 SGHTA, CDR2 FQGNSA. CDR3 DNA sequence: TGTGCCTGCAGCTTAGCGAAAGGCGGGGGCTACGAGCAGTACTTC. It codes for CACSLAKGGGYEQYF.

This clonotype has more than one count but fewer than ten. J is TRBJ2-7 and V is TRBV21-1. TRBV21-1 is a pseudogene. The CDR3 is 13 residues long. The CDR3 sequence is CASSKGGPYEQYF. CDR3 DNA sequence: TGTGCCAGCAGCAAGGGGGGCCCCTACGAGCAGTACTTC.

The rearrangement links TRBV6-5 to TRBJ1-4; possibly TRBD1 for D (6 bases). The ends were cut back, 2 bases at V and 3 bases at J, with 10 bases in the middle. The CDR3 is 15 residues long. Per the germline V gene, CDR1 is MNHEY and CDR2 is SVGAGI. The CDR3 here is CASSYGGASNEKLFF. Here the CDR3 DNA reads TGTGCCAGCAGTTACGGGGGGGCTTCTAATGAAAAACTGTTTTTT.

The chain recombines TRBV27 with TRBJ2-7; 10 bases agree with TRBD2. With 8 bases clipped from V and 6 bases from J, the junction kept 4 bases outside the gene matches. Germline CDR1 is MNHEY and CDR2 is SMNVEV (reference sequence). The CDR3 runs 12 residues. The CDR3 sequence: CASAIAGGEQYF. The CDR3 DNA is TGTGCCAGCGCTATAGCGGGAGGCGAGCAGTACTTC.

The DNA for the CDR3 is TGTGCCAGCAGCCCCGGGACCCGCCTGGGCGAGCAGTACTTC. Translation: CASSPGTRLGEQYF. V usage is TRBV5-6 and J usage is TRBJ2-7; possibly TRBD1 or TRBD2 for D (5 bases each). CDR1 SGHDT and CDR2 YYEEEE come from the germline V gene. Between the trimmed V and J ends, which lost 4 bases and 6 bases, there was a span of 17 bases. The CDR3 consists of 14 residues. Supplemented by reference TRBV5-6 and TRBJ2-7, the full variable domain reads DAGVTQSPTHLIKTRGQQVTLRCSPKSGHDTVSWYQQALGQGPQFIFQYYEEEERQRGNFPDRFSGHQFPNYSSELNVNALLLGDSALYLCASSPGTRLGEQYFGPGTRLTVT.

The genes are TRBV5-1 and TRBJ1-1; TRBD1 matches 10 bases. CDR1 is SGHRS and CDR2 is YFSETQ in the germline V gene. The CDR3 totals 16 residues. V trimming: 7 bases; J trimming: 0 bases; junction bases outside the gene matches: 9. CDR3 nucleotide sequence: TGCGCCAGCGAGTCCGGGACAGGGGCCATGAACACTGAAGCTTTCTTT. This gives the protein CASESGTGAMNTEAFF.

This clonotype came up once. The gene calls are TRBV28 and TRBJ2-7, with D perhaps TRBD1 or TRBD2 (5 bases each). This CDR3 contains 13 residues. CDR1 is MDHEN, CDR2 SYDVKM, per germline. V gave up 9 bases and J gave up 7 bases, with 19 bases separating them. The CDR3 DNA follows: TGTGCCAGTTTGAGGGACGGACTCGGTGAGCAGTACTTC. It yields the protein CASLRDGLGEQYF.

V is TRBV7-8 and J is TRBJ1-4; TRBD1 is a possible D gene (6 bases). Trimming shortened V by 1 base and J by 7 bases, and 13 bases separated the two germline ends. This CDR3 has 15 amino acids. Germline loops: CDR1 SGHVS, CDR2 FQNEAQ. The CDR3 DNA is TGTGCCAGCAGCTTAGTAGGGGGGGCCGTTGAAAAACTGTTTTTT. It yields the protein CASSLVGGAVEKLFF.

This clonotype was seen more than once but under ten times. The J gene is TRBJ2-1, the V gene TRBV24-1; possible D gene TRBD2, 6 bases. The CDR3 spans 15 residues. Trimming took off 4 bases at V and 0 bases at J, with 9 bases between the two ends. CDR1 and CDR2 (germline): KGHDR, SFDVKD. The CDR3 is CATSEGGTSYNEQFF. CDR3 DNA: TGTGCCACCAGTGAAGGCGGGACCTCCTACAATGAGCAGTTCTTC.

The V call is TRBV2, the J call TRBJ2-4; D may be TRBD1 or TRBD2 (6 bases each). The end of the DNA is better explained by TRBJ2-7, so the J call may be wrong. In germline, CDR1 is SNHLY, CDR2 FYNNEI. The CDR3 spans 14 residues. The CDR3 protein is CASSEIGGPYEQYF. The CDR3 DNA sequence: TGTGCCAGCAGTGAAATCGGGGGCCCCTACGAGCAGTACTTC.

This clonotype was picked up many times. The rearrangement uses TRBV5-1 and TRBJ2-1; D tentatively reads TRBD1 or TRBD2 (5 bases each). Trimming removed 5 bases at V and 5 bases at J, with 17 bases between. The germline V gene encodes CDR1 SGHRS and CDR2 YFSETQ. This CDR3 has 15 amino acids. The CDR3 DNA reads as TGCGCCAGCAGGGGGGATTCAGGGATCGACAATGAGCAGTTCTTC. The encoded protein is CASRGDSGIDNEQFF.

The rearrangement links TRBV5-1 to TRBJ2-1; 8 nucleotides agree with TRBD2. The length of the CDR3 is 15 residues. Looked up from germline, CDR1 is SGHRS and CDR2 is YFSETQ. V shed 4 bases and J 8 bases; nucleotides not matched to a gene: 11. This CDR3 reads CASSLGAGGTDEQFF. The CDR3, as DNA: TGCGCCAGCAGCCTGGGGGCGGGAGGTACGGATGAGCAGTTCTTC. The entire variable domain, with the rest obtained from reference TRBV5-1 and TRBJ2-1, is as follows: KAGVTQTPRYLIKTRGQQVTLSCSPISGHRSVSWYQQTPGQGLQFLFEYFSETQRNKGNFPGRFSGRQFSNSRSEMNVSTLELGDSALYLCASSLGAGGTDEQFFGPGTRLTVL.

Here the CDR3 DNA reads TGTGCCAGCAGCTCCGGGTGGATTAGCAATCAGCCCCAGCATTTT. It specifies CASSSGWISNQPQHF. The gene calls are TRBV5-6 and TRBJ1-5; D gene ambiguous. CDR1 is SGHDT, CDR2 YYEEEE, per germline. This CDR3 has 15 residues. V shed 3 bases and J shed 0 bases, with 10 bases lying between them.

The chain carries TRBV3-1 and TRBJ2-1; 8 nucleotides agree with TRBD2. V lost 4 bases to trimming and J lost 6 bases; unmatched junction nucleotides: 17. CDR1 is LGHDT and CDR2 is YNNKEL in the germline V gene (reference sequence). The CDR3 length is 18 residues. Here the CDR3 DNA reads TGTGCCAGCAGCCCTGTTGACCTTAGCGGGAAGGTGGGCAATGAGCAGTTCTTC. This gives the protein CASSPVDLSGKVGNEQFF.

CDR3 in amino acids: CASRLAGGPEQYF. The CDR3 DNA reads as TGTGCCAGCAGACTAGCGGGAGGGCCCGAGCAGTACTTC. The chain employs TRBV12-3 or TRBV12-4 and TRBJ2-7; 13 bases fit TRBD2. The V gene end was trimmed by 6 bases and the J gene end by 6 bases; junction bases not matched to a gene: 2. This CDR3 has 13 residues.

The CDR3 protein is CASTRAGTSYNEQFF. The CDR3 region has the DNA TGTGCCAGCACGCGAGCGGGGACTTCCTACAATGAGCAGTTCTTC. The V call is TRBV9, the J call TRBJ2-1; 7 bases match TRBD2. V was pared by 6 bases and J by 1 base, with 7 bases of the junction left unmatched. This CDR3 has 15 residues. Germline V gene lookup returns CDR1 SGDLS and CDR2 YYNGEE.